This T cell receptor beta chain derives from a study of T cells in Graves' hyperthyroidism and ophthalmopathy. Concerning this clonotype: The junction departs from the called germline gene at one end, perhaps through a read error.

The CDR3 has 14 residues. Germline CDR1 reads SGHRS; CDR2 reads YFSETQ. The investigators amplified TCR beta CDR3 regions from RNA transcripts. The HTBI primer set was used in a first-round RT-PCR of the TCR CDR3. TCRdb reanalysed the multiplex PCR reads using MiXCR and keeps one entry per CDR3 protein. The sample holds under 700,000 distinct CDR3 sequences, 35% to 55% seen once. The rearrangement uses TRBV5-1 and TRBJ2-7; D perhaps matches TRBD2 (5 bases). The source of this sequence is a woman aged 18-29 years with Graves' hyperthyroidism. Sequencing used peripheral blood or thyroid tissue (not recorded which). DNA for the CDR3: TGTGCCAGCAGCTGGCCCGGGATGGGCTACGAGCAGTACTTC. This sequence encodes CASSWPGMGYEQYF.